Sequencing of this TCR beta chain was carried out in a study of T cell changes during pregnancy in multiple sclerosis. Trimming shortened V by 2 bases and J by 9 bases, and 8 bases separated the two germline ends. Germline values: CDR1 MNHNS, CDR2 SASEGT. This CDR3 is 12 amino acids long. TCRdb's table, derived via immunoSEQ multiplex PCR, lists solely in-frame clones and lacks some. The sample consists of about 120,000 clones, over 85% of them appearing once. Source: peripheral blood, taken before pregnancy. The chain carries TRBV6-1 and TRBJ2-1; D is undetermined. The sequence was obtained from a female donor with multiple sclerosis, enrolled in a pregnancy study. CDR3: CASSEPWSEQFF. The CDR3 DNA reads as TGTGCCAGCAGTGAACCATGGAGTGAGCAGTTCTTC.